The clone carrying this TCR beta chain was picked up a small number of times. The data derive from a study of blood T cell repertoires in COVID-19. Looking at the study overall: COVID-19 samples from acute and convalescent phases originated in the United States, Italy and Spain. From T cells, B-cell-depleted T cells, or PBMCs came the material, which was cDNA or gDNA.

Patients from Seattle were sampled longitudinally, starting during active infection. V lost 2 bases to trimming and J lost 6 bases, with 10 bases between them. The germline V gene has CDR1 MNHNS and CDR2 SASEGT. The CDR3 has 13 amino acids. Original analysis: Researchers report that nucleated cell counts were estimated from reference gene primer amplification. Only in-frame clones appear in the TCRdb table, and some are missing; sequencing was by immunoSEQ multiplex PCR. The V and J calls and clone size come from that table; D and trimming were worked out from the DNA. The data hold tens of thousands of clones, with approximately 87% observed a single time.

Sample: peripheral blood. This sequence was found in a woman aged 55-69 years with COVID-19, enrolled during active disease. The chain has TRBV6-1 and TRBJ1-2, with D hard to call. The CDR3 bases are TGTGCCAGCAGTGAAACCCCCACTAATGGCTACACCTTC. Translating it yields CASSETPTNGYTF.